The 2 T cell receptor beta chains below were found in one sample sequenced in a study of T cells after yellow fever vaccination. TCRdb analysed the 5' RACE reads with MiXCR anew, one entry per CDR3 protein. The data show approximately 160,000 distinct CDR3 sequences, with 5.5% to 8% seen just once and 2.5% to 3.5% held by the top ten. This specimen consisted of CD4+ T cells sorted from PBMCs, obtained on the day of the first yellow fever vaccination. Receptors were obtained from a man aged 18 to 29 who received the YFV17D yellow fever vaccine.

The CDR3 nucleotides are TGCAGTGCTAGAGACCTAGCGGGGGGCCAAGATACGCAGTATTTT. Its translation: CSARDLAGGQDTQYF. This chain links TRBV20-1 with TRBJ2-3; 11 bases line up with TRBD2. Germline-derived CDR1 and CDR2 are DFQATT and SNEGSKA (reference sequence). This CDR3 region has 15 residues. The V and J ends lost 0 bases and 5 bases, in that order; junction bases with no gene match: 4.

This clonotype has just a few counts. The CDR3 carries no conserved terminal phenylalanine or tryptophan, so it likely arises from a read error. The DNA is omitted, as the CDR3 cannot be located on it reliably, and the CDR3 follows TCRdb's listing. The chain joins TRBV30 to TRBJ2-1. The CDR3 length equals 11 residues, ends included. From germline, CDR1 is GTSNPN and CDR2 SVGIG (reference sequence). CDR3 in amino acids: CAWSVWGTLYL.